This T cell receptor beta chain was retrieved from a study of blood T cell repertoires in COVID-19 (dated by TCRdb to 2020 to 2021). In terms of the full investigation: Samples covering the acute and convalescent phases of COVID-19 were provided by collaborators in the United States, Italy and Spain. The material from the prospective study consisted of cDNA or gDNA derived from T cells, B-cell-depleted T cells, or PBMCs. Deeply sampled blood TCRbeta repertoires from subjects exposed to, actively infected with, or recovered from COVID-19 were included in the dataset. The repertoires were released in a freely available public database meant as a resource for research on the immune response to SARS-CoV-2. The samples were drawn from the first 160 participants of the ongoing ImmuneRACE study and from 1,254 subjects provided by 6 global collaborators. Sample metadata almost always included a de-identified subject ID, COVID-19 status, age in years and sex. Where available, HLA class I and class II types were obtained from metadata supplied by the sample provider rather than from assay-based typing. The paper as a whole reports these results and caveats: The quantity of clinical and demographic metadata differed by source and by participant and was supplied without curation.

Comment on this clone: It lacks a known antigen. There are no base qualities to consult, and no much larger clone falls within one base.

V ends up 8 bases short and J 5 bases short, with an unmatched junction base count of 37. The CDR3, cysteine through phenylalanine, is 22 amino acids long. Here the CDR3 DNA is all that survives: 66 bases in frame from base 1. The germline V gene encodes CDR1 SQVTM and CDR2 ANQGSEA. TCRbeta CDR3 regions were amplified from genomic DNA using the immunoSEQ Assay, a bias-controlled multiplex PCR. Turning to the authors' computational methods: Nucleated cell counts per sample were estimated from amplification of reference gene primers within the assay. To quantify the absolute abundance of each unique TCRbeta CDR3 rearrangement, sequence reads were collapsed and filtered. For each sample, productive Simpson clonality was calculated as the square root of Simpson's diversity index over productive rearrangements. TCRdb re-hosts the immuneACCESS table, in-frame sequences only. Its copies lack some clones; in the studies checked, an unresolved V gene accounts for under half of them, and the cause for the rest is not known. Clone size and the V and J calls come from that table; the DNA yielded D and trimming. The sample includes around 30,000 clones, with less than 95% observed a single time. The ten top clones hold roughly 19% of the sample.

Whole blood was collected in K2EDTA tubes by collaborating institutions according to the institutions' own protocols. Collaborator samples were shipped for TCRbeta analysis as frozen whole blood, isolated PBMCs, or DNA extracted from either sample type. Sequenced material: peripheral blood. The source of this sequence is an elderly man with acute or convalescent COVID-19. This receptor chain uses TRBV29-1 and TRBJ1-2; TRBD1 fits 8 bases in the junction. CDR3 sequence: CSTVRRQGNSFRGGWVRYGYTF. In nucleotide form, the sequence is TGCAGCACTGTAAGGCGACAGGGGAACTCTTTTCGGGGAGGTTGGGTTAGGTATGGCTACACCTTC.